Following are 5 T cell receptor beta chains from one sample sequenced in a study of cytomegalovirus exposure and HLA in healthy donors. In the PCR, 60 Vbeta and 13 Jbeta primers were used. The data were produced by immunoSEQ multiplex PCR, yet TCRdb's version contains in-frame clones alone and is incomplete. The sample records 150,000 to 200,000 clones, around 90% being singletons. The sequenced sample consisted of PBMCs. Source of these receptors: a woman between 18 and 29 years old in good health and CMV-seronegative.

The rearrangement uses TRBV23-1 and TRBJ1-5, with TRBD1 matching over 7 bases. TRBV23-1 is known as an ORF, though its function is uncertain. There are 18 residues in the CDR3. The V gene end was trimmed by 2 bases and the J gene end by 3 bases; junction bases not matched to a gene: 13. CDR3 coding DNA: TGCGCCAGCAGTCAAAGGGGGAGGAGGAGGGGGCACAATCAGCCCCAGCATTTT. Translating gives CASSQRGRRRGHNQPQHF.

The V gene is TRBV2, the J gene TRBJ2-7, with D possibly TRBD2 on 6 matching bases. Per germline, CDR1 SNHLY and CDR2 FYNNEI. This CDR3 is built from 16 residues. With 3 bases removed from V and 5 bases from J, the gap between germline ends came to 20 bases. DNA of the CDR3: TGTGCCAGCAGTGATTTCGGGGGAGTGAGGTTCCACGAGCAGTACTTC. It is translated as CASSDFGGVRFHEQYF.

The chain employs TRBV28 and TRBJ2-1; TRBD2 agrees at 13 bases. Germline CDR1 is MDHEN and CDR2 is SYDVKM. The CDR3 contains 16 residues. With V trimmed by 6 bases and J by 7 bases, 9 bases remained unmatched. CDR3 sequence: CASRTSGGSHGNEQFF. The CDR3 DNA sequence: TGTGCCAGCAGGACTAGCGGGGGGTCCCATGGGAATGAGCAGTTCTTC.

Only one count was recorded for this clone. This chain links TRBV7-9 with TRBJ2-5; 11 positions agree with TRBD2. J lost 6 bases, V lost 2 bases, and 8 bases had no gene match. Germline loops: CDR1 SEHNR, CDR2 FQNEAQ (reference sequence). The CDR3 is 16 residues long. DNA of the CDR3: TGTGCCAGCAGCTTACAGGGACTAGCGGTGTCTCAGACCCAGTACTTC. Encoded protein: CASSLQGLAVSQTQYF.

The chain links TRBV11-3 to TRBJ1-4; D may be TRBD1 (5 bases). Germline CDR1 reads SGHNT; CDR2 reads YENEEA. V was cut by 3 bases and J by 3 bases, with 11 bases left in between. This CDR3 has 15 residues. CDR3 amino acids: CASSFATEPNEKLFF. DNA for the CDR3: TGTGCCAGCAGCTTCGCGACAGAGCCTAATGAAAAACTGTTTTTT.